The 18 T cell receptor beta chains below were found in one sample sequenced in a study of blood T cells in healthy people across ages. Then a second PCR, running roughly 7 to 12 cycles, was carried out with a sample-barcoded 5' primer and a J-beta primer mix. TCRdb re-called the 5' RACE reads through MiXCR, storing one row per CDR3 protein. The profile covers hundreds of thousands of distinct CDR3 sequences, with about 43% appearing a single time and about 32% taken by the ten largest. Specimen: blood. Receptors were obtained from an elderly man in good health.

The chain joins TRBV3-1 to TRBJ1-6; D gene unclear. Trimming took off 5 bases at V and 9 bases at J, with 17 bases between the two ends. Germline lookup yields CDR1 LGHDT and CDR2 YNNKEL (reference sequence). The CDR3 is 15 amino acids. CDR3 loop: CASSSRWADGSPLHF. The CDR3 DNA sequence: TGTGCCAGCAGCTCCCGGTGGGCGGACGGTTCACCCCTCCACTTT.

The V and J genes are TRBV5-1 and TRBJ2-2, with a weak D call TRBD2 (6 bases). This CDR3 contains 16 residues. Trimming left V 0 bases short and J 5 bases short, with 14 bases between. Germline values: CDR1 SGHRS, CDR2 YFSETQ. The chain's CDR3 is CASSLGGTSTTGELFF. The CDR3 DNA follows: TGCGCCAGCAGCTTGGGCGGGACCTCAACGACCGGGGAGCTGTTTTTT.

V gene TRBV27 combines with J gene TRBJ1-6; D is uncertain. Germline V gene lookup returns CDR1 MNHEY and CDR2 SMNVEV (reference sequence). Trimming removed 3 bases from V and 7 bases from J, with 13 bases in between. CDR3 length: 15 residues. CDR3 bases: TGTGCCAGCAGTTTTCGTGGTATTGGAAATTCACCCCTCCACTTT. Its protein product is CASSFRGIGNSPLHF.

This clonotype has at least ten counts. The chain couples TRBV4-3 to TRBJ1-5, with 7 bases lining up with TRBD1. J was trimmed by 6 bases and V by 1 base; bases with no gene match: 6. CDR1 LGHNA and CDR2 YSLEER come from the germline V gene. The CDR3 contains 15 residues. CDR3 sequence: CASSQAGTEGQPQHF. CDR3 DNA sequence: TGCGCCAGCAGCCAAGCCGGGACAGAGGGTCAGCCCCAGCATTTT.

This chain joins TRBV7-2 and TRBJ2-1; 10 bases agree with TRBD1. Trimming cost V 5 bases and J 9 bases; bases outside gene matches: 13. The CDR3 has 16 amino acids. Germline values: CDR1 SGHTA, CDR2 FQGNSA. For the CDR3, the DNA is TGTGCCAGCAGCCGAACCACCAGGACAGGGGGTGGTGAGCAGTTCTTC. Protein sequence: CASSRTTRTGGGEQFF.

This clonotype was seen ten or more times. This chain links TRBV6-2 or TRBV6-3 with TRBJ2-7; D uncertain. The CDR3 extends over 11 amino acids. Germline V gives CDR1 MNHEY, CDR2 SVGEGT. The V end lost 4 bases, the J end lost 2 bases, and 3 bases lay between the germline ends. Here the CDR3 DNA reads TGTGCCAGCAGTTCCCCCTACGAGCAGTACTTC. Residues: CASSSPYEQYF.

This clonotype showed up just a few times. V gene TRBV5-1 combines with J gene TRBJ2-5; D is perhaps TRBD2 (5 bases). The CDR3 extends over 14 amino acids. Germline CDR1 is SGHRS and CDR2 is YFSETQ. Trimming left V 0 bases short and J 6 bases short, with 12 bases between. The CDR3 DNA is TGCGCCAGCAGCTTGGAGGGTAGCGAACAGACCCAGTACTTC. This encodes CASSLEGSEQTQYF.

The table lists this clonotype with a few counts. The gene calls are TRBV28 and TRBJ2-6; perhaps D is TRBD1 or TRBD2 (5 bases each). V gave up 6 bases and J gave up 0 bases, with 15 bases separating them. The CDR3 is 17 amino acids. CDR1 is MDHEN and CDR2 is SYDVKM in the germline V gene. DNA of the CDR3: TGTGCCAGCAGCCTCACTAGGGGTAGCTCTGGGGCCAACGTCCTGACTTTC. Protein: CASSLTRGSSGANVLTF. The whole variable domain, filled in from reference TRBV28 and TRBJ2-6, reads DVKVTQSSRYLVKRTGEKVFLECVQDMDHENMFWYRQDPGLGLRLIYFSYDVKMKEKGDIPEGYSVSREKKERFSLILESASTNQTSMYLCASSLTRGSSGANVLTFGAGSRLTVL.

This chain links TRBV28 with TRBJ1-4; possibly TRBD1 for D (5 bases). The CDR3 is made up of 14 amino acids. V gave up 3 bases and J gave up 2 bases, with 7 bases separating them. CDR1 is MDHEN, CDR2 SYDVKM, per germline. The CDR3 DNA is TGTGCCAGCAGTTTTGGGGGGACTAATGAAAAACTGTTTTTT. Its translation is CASSFGGTNEKLFF.

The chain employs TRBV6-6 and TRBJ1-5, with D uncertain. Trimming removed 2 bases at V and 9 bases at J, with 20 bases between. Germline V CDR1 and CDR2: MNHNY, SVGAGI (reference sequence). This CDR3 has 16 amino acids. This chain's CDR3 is CASSYPSSGLDRPQHF. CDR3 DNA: TGTGCCAGCAGTTACCCTAGCTCAGGTTTGGATCGGCCCCAGCATTTT.

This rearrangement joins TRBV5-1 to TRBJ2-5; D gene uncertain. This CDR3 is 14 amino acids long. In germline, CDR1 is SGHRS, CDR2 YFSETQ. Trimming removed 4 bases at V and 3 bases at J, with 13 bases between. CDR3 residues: CASSRGGVEETQYF. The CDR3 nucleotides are TGCGCCAGCAGCCGTGGTGGGGTCGAAGAGACCCAGTACTTC. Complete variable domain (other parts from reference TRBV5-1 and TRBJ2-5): KAGVTQTPRYLIKTRGQQVTLSCSPISGHRSVSWYQQTPGQGLQFLFEYFSETQRNKGNFPGRFSGRQFSNSRSEMNVSTLELGDSALYLCASSRGGVEETQYFGPGTRLLVL.

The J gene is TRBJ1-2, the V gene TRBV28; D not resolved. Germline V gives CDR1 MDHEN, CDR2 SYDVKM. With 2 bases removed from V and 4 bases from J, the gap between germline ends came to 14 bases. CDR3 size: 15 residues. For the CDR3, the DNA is TGTGCCAGCAGTTTAACCGACCCACGGCCCTATGGCTACACCTTC. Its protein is CASSLTDPRPYGYTF.

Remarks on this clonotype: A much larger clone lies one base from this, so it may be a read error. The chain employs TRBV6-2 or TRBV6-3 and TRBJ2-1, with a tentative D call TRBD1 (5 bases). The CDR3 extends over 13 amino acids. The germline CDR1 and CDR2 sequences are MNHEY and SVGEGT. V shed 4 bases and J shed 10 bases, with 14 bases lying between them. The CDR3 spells CASSSRVNYEQFF. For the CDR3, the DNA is TGTGCCAGCAGTTCCAGGGTAAACTACGAGCAGTTCTTC.

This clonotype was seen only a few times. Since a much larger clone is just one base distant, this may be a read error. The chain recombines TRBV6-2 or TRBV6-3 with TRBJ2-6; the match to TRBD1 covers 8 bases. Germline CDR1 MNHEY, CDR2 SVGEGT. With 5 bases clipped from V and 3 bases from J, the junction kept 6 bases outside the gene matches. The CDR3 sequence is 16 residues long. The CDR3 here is CASSRGQEGGANVLTF. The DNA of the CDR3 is TGTGCCAGCAGTCGGGGACAGGAGGGTGGGGCCAACGTCCTGACTTTC.

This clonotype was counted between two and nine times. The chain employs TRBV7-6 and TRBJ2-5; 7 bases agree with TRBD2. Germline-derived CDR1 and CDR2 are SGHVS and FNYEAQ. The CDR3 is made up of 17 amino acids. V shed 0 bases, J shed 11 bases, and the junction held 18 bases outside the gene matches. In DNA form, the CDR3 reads TGTGCCAGCAGCTTAGCGAGTGGTGTAGCCACACGGGAGGAGCAGTACTTC. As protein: CASSLASGVATREEQYF.

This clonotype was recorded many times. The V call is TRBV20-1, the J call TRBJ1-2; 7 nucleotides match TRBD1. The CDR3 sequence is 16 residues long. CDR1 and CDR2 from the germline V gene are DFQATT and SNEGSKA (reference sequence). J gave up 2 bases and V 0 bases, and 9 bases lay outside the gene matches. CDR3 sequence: CSARDRGRGENYGYTF. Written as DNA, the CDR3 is TGCAGTGCTAGAGACCGAGGCAGGGGGGAAAACTATGGCTACACCTTC.

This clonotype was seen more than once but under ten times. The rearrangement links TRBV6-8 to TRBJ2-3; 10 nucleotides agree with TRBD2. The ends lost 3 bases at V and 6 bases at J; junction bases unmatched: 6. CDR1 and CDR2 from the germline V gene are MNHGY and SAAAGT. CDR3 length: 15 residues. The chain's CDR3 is CASSYTTSGMDTQYF. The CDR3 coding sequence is TGTGCCAGCAGTTATACAACTAGCGGGATGGATACGCAGTATTTT.

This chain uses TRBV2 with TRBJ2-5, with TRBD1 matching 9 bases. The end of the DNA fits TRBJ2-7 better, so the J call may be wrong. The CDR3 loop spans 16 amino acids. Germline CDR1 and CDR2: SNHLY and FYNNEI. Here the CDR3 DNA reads TGTGCCAGCACCCTACCGGACAGGGGCATCTCCTACGAGCAGTACTTC. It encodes CASTLPDRGISYEQYF.